This T cell receptor (beta chain) was recorded in a study of response to subunit inactivated influenza vaccine (dated by TCRdb to the late 2010s). Notes on the research overall: To follow how T cells responded to a trivalent subunit inactivated influenza vaccine, the researchers relied on deep quantitative profiling of the T cell receptor repertoire. General findings and caveats noted by the study authors: The authors proposed that each seasonal influenza vaccination may bring in only a limited number of new T cells.

The library was obtained by RT-PCR. TCRdb lists the instrument as Illumina HiSeq 2500. The raw public data were reprocessed by TCRdb itself: fastp quality trimming at Q25, MiXCR clonotype calling, in-frame beta chains only. Rows are unified per CDR3 protein, each entry keeping the most common DNA and genes. This sample holds hundreds of thousands of distinct CDR3 sequences; 15% to 19% were observed only once. The ten largest clones represent 11% of the sample. The CDR3 covers 13 residues, taking in both the cysteine and the phenylalanine. CDR3 DNA is the only sequence kept; it has 39 bases, read in frame from the first base. Cut back by 0 bases and 5 bases, the V and J ends lie 7 bases apart. CDR1 and CDR2 are read off the germline V gene (reference sequence) as LGHDT and YNNKEL. A few counts support this clonotype. The antigen this receptor binds is unknown. No per-base quality is available; no much larger clone lies one base away.

The sample here was PBMCs from blood, taken approximately 12 days after vaccination. Here the chain combines TRBV3-1 and TRBJ2-5; no D gene can be assigned with confidence. The origin of this receptor is a man aged 50 to 59 who received an inactivated influenza vaccine. Donor details come from another sample of the same person, matched by shared clones. DNA sequence: TGTGCCAGCAGCCAAGACATCCTCGAGACCCAGTACTTC. It translates as CASSQDILETQYF.